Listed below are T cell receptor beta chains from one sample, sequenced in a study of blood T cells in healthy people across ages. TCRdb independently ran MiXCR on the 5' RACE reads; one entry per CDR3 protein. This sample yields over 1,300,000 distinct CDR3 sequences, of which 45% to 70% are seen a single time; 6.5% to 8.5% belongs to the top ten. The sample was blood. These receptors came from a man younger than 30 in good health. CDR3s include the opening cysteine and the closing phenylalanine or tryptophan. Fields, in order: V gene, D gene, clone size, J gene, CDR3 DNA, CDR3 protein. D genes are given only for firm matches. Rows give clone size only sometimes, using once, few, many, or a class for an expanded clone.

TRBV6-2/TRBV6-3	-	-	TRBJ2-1	TGTGCCAGCAGTTTCCGGGAGAGGGCCTACAATGAGCAGTTCTTC	CASSFRERAYNEQFF
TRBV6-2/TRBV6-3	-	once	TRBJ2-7	TGTGCCAGCACCGCGGGGGCTCCCCTCTCCTACAATGAGCAGTACTTC	CASTAGAPLSYNEQYF
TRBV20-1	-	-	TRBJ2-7	TGCAGTGCCCGAGGGGCAACGAACTCCTACGAGCAGTACTTC	CSARGATNSYEQYF
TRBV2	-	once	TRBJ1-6	TGTGCCAGCAACGTTGGAGGAGGATCACCCCTCCACTTT	CASNVGGGSPLHF
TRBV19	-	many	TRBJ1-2	TGTGCCAGTAGTATTATTCCAGGGGCGGACTATGGCTACACCTTC	CASSIIPGADYGYTF
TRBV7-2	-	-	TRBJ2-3	TGTGCCACCAGGTTTAACCGGGAGATGGGTACGCAGTATTTT	CATRFNREMGTQYF
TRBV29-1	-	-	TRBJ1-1	TGCAGCGTTGAAGGTAGACATTACACTGAAGCTTTCTTT	CSVEGRHYTEAFF
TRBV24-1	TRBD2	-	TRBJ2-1	TGTGCCACCAGCAGCGGGGGCGCCTACAATGAGCAGTTCTTC	CATSSGGAYNEQFF
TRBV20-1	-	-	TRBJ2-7	TGCAGTGCTAGAACTCCCATCGGCAGGGGCAACGAGCAGTACTTC	CSARTPIGRGNEQYF
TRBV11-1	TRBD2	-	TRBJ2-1	TGCGCCAGCAGCCTGAGCGGGGGGCCCAACAATGAGCAGTTCTTC	CASSLSGGPNNEQFF
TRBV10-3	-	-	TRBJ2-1	TGTGCCATCAGTGAGTCTCCCGGCTCCTACAATGAGCAGTTCTTC	CAISESPGSYNEQFF
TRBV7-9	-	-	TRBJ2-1	TGTGCCAGCAGCCCCTTGGAAGGAAATGAGCAGTTCTTC	CASSPLEGNEQFF
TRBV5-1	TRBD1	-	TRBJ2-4	TGCGCCAGCAGCCGGACAGGGGCAAACATTCAGTACTTC	CASSRTGANIQYF
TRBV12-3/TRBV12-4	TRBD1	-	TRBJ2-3	TGTGCCAGCTTGGACAGGGTCACAGATACGCAGTATTTT	CASLDRVTDTQYF
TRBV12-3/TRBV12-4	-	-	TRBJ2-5	TGTGCCAGCAGTTTTAGAGGAACTACGGGGCAGTACTTC	CASSFRGTTGQYF
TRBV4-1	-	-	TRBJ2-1	TGCGCCAGCAACGCGGAATCCTACAATGAGCAGTTCTTC	CASNAESYNEQFF
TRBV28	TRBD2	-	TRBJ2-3	TGTGCCAGCATACTAGCGGGGGGCCCCATAGCTGGAGATACGCAGTATTTT	CASILAGGPIAGDTQYF
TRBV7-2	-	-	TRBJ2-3	TGTGCCAGCAGCTCGACAGGGGAGGGAGCGCAGTATTTT	CASSSTGEGAQYF
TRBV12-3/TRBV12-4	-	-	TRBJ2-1	TGTGCCAGCAGTTTTTCTCAGAAAGAGAATGAGCAGTTCTTC	CASSFSQKENEQFF
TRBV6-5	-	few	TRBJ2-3	TGTGCCAGCAGCCCTCGGACAAGGCGAGGGAATACGCAGTATTTT	CASSPRTRRGNTQYF
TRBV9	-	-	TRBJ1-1	TGTGCCAGCAGCCCAGAACAGGGTTTAATGAACACTGAAGCTTTCTTT	CASSPEQGLMNTEAFF
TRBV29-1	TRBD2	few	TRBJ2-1	TGCAGCGTAGATGGACTAGCGAGCGCGAATGAGCAGTTCTTC	CSVDGLASANEQFF
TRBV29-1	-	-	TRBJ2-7	TGCAGCGTTGAAGATATTACCTACGAGCAGTACTTC	CSVEDITYEQYF
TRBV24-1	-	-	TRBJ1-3	TGTGCCACCAGTGATTTGGCTCGGGACACCGTTGGAAACACCATATATTTT	CATSDLARDTVGNTIYF
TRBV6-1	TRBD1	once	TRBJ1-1	TGTGCCAGCAGTGAAGCGGCTATCAGGACAGGTAACACTGAAGCTTTCTTT	CASSEAAIRTGNTEAFF
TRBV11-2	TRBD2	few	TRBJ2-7	TGTGCCAGCAGCTCTCCGGGACTAGCGGACTACGAGCAGTACTTC	CASSSPGLADYEQYF
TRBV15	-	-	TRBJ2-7	TGTGCCACCAGTCTCGGGCCACACTACGAGCAGTACTTC	CATSLGPHYEQYF
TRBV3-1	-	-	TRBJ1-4	TGTGCCAGCAGCCAAGCCCCCGGGGAGATTAATGAAAAACTGTTTTTT	CASSQAPGEINEKLFF
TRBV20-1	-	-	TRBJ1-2	TGCAGTGCCACGCCCGGACTGGGGGCCTATGGCTACACCTTC	CSATPGLGAYGYTF
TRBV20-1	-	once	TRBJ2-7	TGCAGTGCTAGAGATCCCTCAGGGGACTTCGAGCAGTACTTC	CSARDPSGDFEQYF
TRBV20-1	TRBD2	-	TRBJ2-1	TGCAGTGCTCCCAGTCCGAGCGGGAGGGCCAGTGAGCAGTTCTTC	CSAPSPSGRASEQFF
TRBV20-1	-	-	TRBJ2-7	TGCAGTGCTAGAGTAGTGGGCAGGGGTTACGAGCAGTACTTC	CSARVVGRGYEQYF
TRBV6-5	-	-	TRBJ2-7	TGTGCCAGCAGTACCACGGGAGCGGGACAGGCCTACGAGCACTACTTC	CASSTTGAGQAYEHYF
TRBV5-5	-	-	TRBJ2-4	TGTGCCAGCAGCAAGACCGACCCTTATGGCATTCAGTACTTC	CASSKTDPYGIQYF
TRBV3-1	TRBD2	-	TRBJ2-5	TGTGCCAGCAGCCAAGACCCCCTAGCGGGGGCCAAAGAGACCCAGTACTTC	CASSQDPLAGAKETQYF
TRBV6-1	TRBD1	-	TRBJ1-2	TGTGCCAGCAGCAGGACCGGGACAGGGGCAAGCTATGGCTACACCTTC	CASSRTGTGASYGYTF
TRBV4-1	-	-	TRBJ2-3	TGCGCCAGCAGCCAGGGCCCGGGCGGCAGGGGAAGGAGTTCAGATACGCAGTATTTT	CASSQGPGGRGRSSDTQYF
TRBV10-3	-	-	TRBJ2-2	TGTGCCATCGGGGTCATGGGCGGGGAGCTGTTTTTT	CAIGVMGGELFF
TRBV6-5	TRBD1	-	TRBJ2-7	TGTGCCAGCACGGAGACAGGGCCGTTCTACGAGCAGTACTTC	CASTETGPFYEQYF
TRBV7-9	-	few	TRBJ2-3	TGTGCCAGCAGCACAGAGAATACAGATACGCAGTATTTT	CASSTENTDTQYF
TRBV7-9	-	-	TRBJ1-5	TGTGCCAGCAGCTTTGGCGAACCGTGGGGCAATCAGCCCCAGCATTTT	CASSFGEPWGNQPQHF
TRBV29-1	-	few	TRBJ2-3	TGCAGCGTTAGTGGAAACACTAGCACAGATACGCAGTATTTT	CSVSGNTSTDTQYF
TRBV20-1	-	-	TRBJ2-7	TGCAGTGCCATAAGGGGACTGCTTAGGACCTACGAGCAGTACTTC	CSAIRGLLRTYEQYF